These 19 T cell receptor beta chains came from one sample sequenced in a study of somatic mutations in cytotoxic T cells in rheumatoid arthritis. Profiled with immunoSEQ multiplex PCR; TCRdb holds only in-frame clones, not every one. The sample shows fewer than 25,000 clones, approximately 80% of them seen only once. Sequenced sample: CD8+ T cells sorted from blood. Receptors originate from a woman in her forties or fifties in good health.

CDR3 protein: CASSLGRTYEQYF. DNA for the CDR3: TGTGCCAGCAGCTTGGGCAGGACCTACGAGCAGTACTTC. This chain uses TRBV5-6 with TRBJ2-7; D unclear. Trimming took off 0 bases at V and 2 bases at J, with 6 bases between the two ends. Germline loops: CDR1 SGHDT, CDR2 YYEEEE. CDR3 length: 13 amino acids.

This chain joins TRBV15 and TRBJ2-1; D is possibly TRBD1 or TRBD2 (5 bases each). Per the germline V gene, CDR1 is LNHNV and CDR2 is YYDKDF (reference sequence). The V end was cut by 6 bases, the J end by 4 bases, with 16 bases between. The CDR3 is made up of 15 amino acids. The CDR3 DNA is TGTGCCACCAGTCTCGGGACCGCTTCTTACAATGAGCAGTTCTTC. This translates into CATSLGTASYNEQFF.

This clone has more than one count but fewer than ten. The V gene is TRBV29-1, the J gene TRBJ1-1, with D perhaps TRBD1 (5 bases). The germline V gene has CDR1 SQVTM and CDR2 ANQGSEA. With 5 bases removed from V and 6 bases from J, the gap between germline ends came to 13 bases. The CDR3 has 12 residues. The CDR3 sequence is CSVSQEEPEAFF. The CDR3 DNA reads TGCAGCGTTTCACAGGAGGAACCTGAAGCTTTCTTT.

The CDR3, as DNA: TGTGCCAGCAGCATCCCAGGGCTGGGAGCCCATGAGCAGTTCTTC. Protein sequence: CASSIPGLGAHEQFF. The chain is built from TRBV5-4 and TRBJ2-1; either TRBD1 or TRBD2 may supply D (5 bases each). Germline CDR1 and CDR2: SGHNT and YYREEE (reference sequence). The CDR3 contains 15 residues. With 4 bases removed from V and 8 bases from J, the gap between germline ends came to 19 bases.

The gene calls are TRBV10-3 and TRBJ2-1; D is unresolved. The length of the CDR3 is 12 residues. Germline assignment: CDR1 ENHRY and CDR2 SYGVKD. Trimming left V 6 bases short and J 2 bases short, with 5 bases between. CDR3 residues: CAISPTYNEQFF. The CDR3 region has the DNA TGTGCCATCAGCCCTACCTACAATGAGCAGTTCTTC.

V gene TRBV27 combines with J gene TRBJ2-2; D gene uncertain. With 5 bases removed from V and 5 bases from J, the gap between germline ends came to 9 bases. Germline-derived CDR1 and CDR2 are MNHEY and SMNVEV (reference sequence). CDR3 size: 13 residues. The CDR3 spells CASSPKGTGELFF. The DNA of the CDR3 is TGTGCCAGCAGTCCCAAGGGTACCGGGGAGCTGTTTTTT.

In nucleotides, the CDR3 is TGTGCCAGCAGCCGCGGACTAGCGGGAGTTGGCTCTGAGCAGTTCTTC. This codes for CASSRGLAGVGSEQFF. The gene calls are TRBV2 and TRBJ2-1; 13 nucleotides agree with TRBD2. CDR3 size: 16 residues. Losses at the gene ends were 6 bases for V and 9 bases for J; bases not matched to a gene: 11. CDR1 SNHLY and CDR2 FYNNEI come from the germline V gene. Based on the CDR3 plus reference TRBV2 and TRBJ2-1, the full variable domain is EPEVTQTPSHQVTQMGQEVILRCVPISNHLYFYWYRQILGQKVEFLVSFYNNEISEKSEIFDDQFSVERPDGSNFTLKIRSTKLEDSAMYFCASSRGLAGVGSEQFFGPGTRLTVL.

This chain connects TRBV11-2 to TRBJ2-5, with TRBD1 matching 7 bases. CDR3 length: 17 residues. Germline V gene sequence: CDR1 SGHAT, CDR2 FQNNGV. V dropped 4 bases and J dropped 0; count of bases not matched to a gene: 11. This CDR3 is CASSSTGTVAYQETQYF. The CDR3 region has the DNA TGTGCCAGCAGCTCCACCGGGACAGTCGCGTACCAAGAGACCCAGTACTTC.

Only a few counts were recorded for this clone. The V call is TRBV30, the J call TRBJ1-5; D remains ambiguous. V lost 5 bases and J lost 4, with 12 bases in between. CDR3 length: 13 amino acids. The germline V gene has CDR1 GTSNPN and CDR2 SVGIG (reference sequence). CDR3 coding DNA: TGTGCCTGGTCGGTGGGAGGAAATCAGCCCCAGCATTTT. Encoded protein: CAWSVGGNQPQHF.

The chain recombines TRBV4-2 with TRBJ2-3; 11 nucleotides line up with TRBD2. V trimming: 4 bases; J trimming: 0 bases; junction bases outside the gene matches: 15. Germline V CDR1 and CDR2: LGHNA, YNFKEQ. The CDR3 extends over 20 amino acids. The chain's CDR3 is CASSPPRGLADTSSTDTQYF. Here the CDR3 DNA reads TGTGCCAGCAGCCCACCACGGGGACTAGCGGATACTTCTAGCACAGATACGCAGTATTTT.

J is TRBJ1-1 and V is TRBV9; 7 bases fit TRBD1. From germline, CDR1 is SGDLS and CDR2 YYNGEE. The CDR3 consists of 17 residues. V lost 0 bases to trimming and J lost 1 base; unmatched junction nucleotides: 9. The CDR3 protein is CASSVESGRGRNTEAFF. DNA of the CDR3: TGTGCCAGCAGCGTAGAATCTGGGAGGGGGCGGAACACTGAAGCTTTCTTT.

This rearrangement joins TRBV27 to TRBJ2-1; 7 bases match TRBD2. Losses at the gene ends were 6 bases for V and 7 bases for J; bases not matched to a gene: 6. CDR1 is MNHEY, CDR2 SMNVEV, per germline (reference sequence). This CDR3 has 13 amino acids. CDR3: CASSLGGENEQFF. The CDR3 region has the DNA TGTGCCAGCAGCCTTGGGGGGGAAAATGAGCAGTTCTTC.

The gene calls are TRBV4-1 and TRBJ1-1; a possible D gene is TRBD1 (5 bases). V lost 1 base and J lost 6, with 12 bases in between. This CDR3 has 14 residues. Germline V gene lookup returns CDR1 MGHRA and CDR2 YSYEKL. The CDR3 nucleotides read TGCGCCAGCAGCCAAGGGGTTCAAGGGGCTGAAGCTTTCTTT. Protein: CASSQGVQGAEAFF.

The rearrangement uses TRBV7-6 and TRBJ2-7; 9 bases fit TRBD2. The CDR3 length is 15 residues. CDR1 and CDR2 (germline): SGHVS, FNYEAQ. Trimming cost V 5 bases and J 4 bases; bases outside gene matches: 9. In DNA form, the CDR3 reads TGTGCCAGCAGCCCCGGGACTAGCAGTTCGTACGAGCAGTACTTC. Protein: CASSPGTSSSYEQYF.

The V call is TRBV5-1, the J call TRBJ2-1; D is possibly TRBD2 (7 bases). The V gene lost 5 bases and the J gene lost 8 bases, with 14 bases spanning the gap. The CDR3 loop spans 13 amino acids. Germline loops: CDR1 SGHRS, CDR2 YFSETQ. The CDR3 sequence: CASRGWGGDEQFF. CDR3 nucleotides: TGCGCCAGCAGGGGGTGGGGGGGCGATGAGCAGTTCTTC. Together with reference TRBV5-1 and TRBJ2-1, the CDR3 gives the full variable domain: KAGVTQTPRYLIKTRGQQVTLSCSPISGHRSVSWYQQTPGQGLQFLFEYFSETQRNKGNFPGRFSGRQFSNSRSEMNVSTLELGDSALYLCASRGWGGDEQFFGPGTRLTVL.

This rearrangement joins TRBV7-9 to TRBJ2-1; 11 positions agree with TRBD1. Germline V CDR1 and CDR2: SEHNR, FQNEAQ (reference sequence). The CDR3 covers 15 residues. V shed 5 bases and J 7 bases; nucleotides not matched to a gene: 7. For the CDR3, the DNA is TGTGCCAGCAGCCCGTTTGGACAGGGGGCAAATGAGCAGTTCTTC. It encodes CASSPFGQGANEQFF.

V usage is TRBV28 and J usage is TRBJ1-5, with TRBD1 matching 10 bases. CDR3 size: 14 residues. V lost 7 bases to trimming and J lost 6 bases; unmatched junction nucleotides: 6. The germline gives CDR1 MDHEN, CDR2 SYDVKM. The CDR3 reads CASKGQGFGQPQHF. In DNA form, the CDR3 reads TGTGCCAGCAAGGGACAGGGGTTCGGTCAGCCCCAGCATTTT.

This chain links TRBV19 with TRBJ2-7; 9 positions match TRBD2. Per germline, CDR1 LNHDA and CDR2 SQIVND (reference sequence). Trimming cost V 5 bases and J 3 bases; bases outside gene matches: 8. This CDR3 contains 15 residues. The DNA for the CDR3 is TGTGCCAGTAGTGCCCTTCCAGCGGGAGGCTACGAGCAGTACTTC. Translated: CASSALPAGGYEQYF.

This clone was counted between two and nine times. The CDR3 protein is CASSQVLGQLFGYTF. For the CDR3, the DNA is TGCGCCAGCAGCCAAGTTTTGGGACAGCTCTTTGGCTACACCTTC. The chain is built from TRBV4-1 and TRBJ1-2; 7 nucleotides match TRBD1. CDR1 and CDR2 from the germline V gene are MGHRA and YSYEKL. V shed 1 base and J 7 bases; nucleotides not matched to a gene: 9. The CDR3 loop spans 15 amino acids.